Each of the 14 T cell receptor beta chains below was sequenced from the same sample in a study of graft-versus-host responses after intestinal transplantation. Libraries were prepared by immunoSEQ multiplex PCR; TCRdb keeps only in-frame clonotypes and omits some of them. The data contain some 86,000 clones, over 80% of them seen just once; the ten biggest clones take up roughly 6%. These receptors' targets are unknown. The input for sequencing was unstimulated CD8+ T cells sorted from spleen or lymph node cells, taken before intestinal transplant. These receptor sequences come from a human donor who received an intestinal transplant.

The chain is built from TRBV28 and TRBJ2-5, with a tentative D call TRBD1 (6 bases). The CDR3 loop spans 17 amino acids. Germline V gene data show CDR1 as MDHEN and CDR2 as SYDVKM. V lost 5 bases to trimming and J lost 5 bases, with 24 bases between them. This chain's CDR3 is CASSGGIRDKAYETQYF. The CDR3 coding sequence is TGTGCCAGCAGTGGGGGCATCCGGGACAAGGCTTACGAGACCCAGTACTTC.

This clone was seen only once. V usage is TRBV12-5 and J usage is TRBJ1-5; TRBD1 might be the D (6 bases). The CDR3 covers 15 residues. The germline V and J ends were trimmed by 0 bases and 6 bases, with 12 bases remaining between them. From germline, CDR1 is LGHNT and CDR2 FRNRAP. The CDR3 protein is CASGLVGGAPQPQHF. The CDR3 nucleotides read TGTGCTAGTGGTTTGGTGGGGGGCGCCCCTCAGCCCCAGCATTTT. Together with reference TRBV12-5 and TRBJ1-5, the CDR3 gives the full variable domain: DARVTQTPRHKVTEMGQEVTMRCQPILGHNTVFWYRQTMMQGLELLAYFRNRAPLDDSGMPKDRFSAEMPDATLATLKIQPSEPRDSAVYFCASGLVGGAPQPQHFGDGTRLSIL.

The rearrangement links TRBV4-1 to TRBJ1-5; 10 bases match TRBD1. The CDR3 is 16 amino acids. V lost 1 base and J lost 7; bases outside the gene matches: 7. Per the germline V gene, CDR1 is MGHRA and CDR2 is YSYEKL. This chain's CDR3 is CASSQVRQGAGQPQHF. CDR3 bases: TGCGCCAGCAGCCAAGTCCGACAGGGGGCCGGACAGCCCCAGCATTTT.

The chain carries TRBV6-5 and TRBJ2-5, with D maybe TRBD1 (6 bases). This CDR3 spans 11 amino acids. Trimming removed 7 bases from V and 4 bases from J, with 7 bases in between. From germline, CDR1 is MNHEY and CDR2 SVGAGI. CDR3 loop: CASIRGETQYF. The CDR3 nucleotides are TGTGCCAGCATCAGGGGAGAGACCCAGTACTTC.

The rearrangement uses TRBV27 and TRBJ2-5; D unclear. V gave up 6 bases and J gave up 1 base, with 9 bases separating them. CDR1 and CDR2 from the germline V gene are MNHEY and SMNVEV (reference sequence). The length of the CDR3 is 13 residues. The CDR3 loop is CASRSLAQETQYF. CDR3 sequence (DNA): TGTGCCAGCAGATCCTTGGCCCAAGAGACCCAGTACTTC.

The J gene is TRBJ2-7, the V gene TRBV9; D might be TRBD2 (5 bases). V was trimmed by 0 bases and J by 2 bases, leaving 6 bases between them. The CDR3 runs 13 residues. Germline loops: CDR1 SGDLS, CDR2 YYNGEE. CDR3 DNA sequence: TGTGCCAGCAGCGTAGACGGGGCCTACGAGCAGTACTTC. It encodes CASSVDGAYEQYF.

The gene calls are TRBV2 and TRBJ2-7, with 12 bases that match TRBD2. The CDR3 runs 16 residues. J lost 7 bases, V lost 3 bases, and 10 bases had no gene match. In germline, CDR1 is SNHLY, CDR2 FYNNEI. CDR3 nucleotides: TGTGCCAGCAGTGAGGAGTGGACCGGACTAGCGGGGGAGCAGTACTTC. Translation gives CASSEEWTGLAGEQYF.

The chain uses TRBV6-5 and TRBJ1-2; D call uncertain. The CDR3 sequence is 14 residues long. Germline-derived CDR1 and CDR2 are MNHEY and SVGAGI. The ends were cut back, 6 bases at V and 2 bases at J, with 13 bases in the middle. The CDR3 loop reads CASRDGGGNYGYTF. CDR3 nucleotides: TGTGCCAGCAGGGATGGTGGTGGGAACTATGGCTACACCTTC.

This sequence joins TRBV5-6 and TRBJ2-1; D unresolved. Deletions cut 3 bases from V and 6 bases from J, with 19 bases between. The CDR3 has 16 residues. Germline V gene lookup returns CDR1 SGHDT and CDR2 YYEEEE. Here the CDR3 DNA reads TGTGCCAGCAGCTACCTGACCCCGATCGGGCTCAATGAGCAGTTCTTC. This codes for CASSYLTPIGLNEQFF.

This clone was counted once. The chain joins TRBV5-4 to TRBJ2-2; D gene ambiguous. From germline, CDR1 is SGHNT and CDR2 YYREEE (reference sequence). With 1 base removed from V and 7 bases from J, the gap between germline ends came to 2 bases. The CDR3 sequence is 11 residues long. The chain's CDR3 is CASSLLGELFF. CDR3 nucleotide sequence: TGTGCCAGCAGCTTGCTCGGGGAGCTGTTTTTT. Full variable domain (rest looked up from reference TRBV5-4 and TRBJ2-2): ETGVTQSPTHLIKTRGQQVTLRCSSQSGHNTVSWYQQALGQGPQFIFQYYREEENGRGNFPPRFSGLQFPNYSSELNVNALELDDSALYLCASSLLGELFFGEGSRLTVL.

J is TRBJ2-2 and V is TRBV27, with D maybe TRBD2 (6 bases). V lost 3 bases, J lost 6 bases, and 14 bases lay in between. The CDR3 runs to 15 residues. The germline V gene has CDR1 MNHEY and CDR2 SMNVEV (reference sequence). The CDR3 coding sequence is TGTGCCAGCAGTTTGGGGTGGAGGGGTGCCGGGGAGCTGTTTTTT. It specifies CASSLGWRGAGELFF.

This clone turned up a few times. The J gene is TRBJ2-7, the V gene TRBV2, with TRBD1 as a possible D gene (6 bases). V dropped 10 bases and J dropped 3 bases, with 10 bases sitting between them. This CDR3 contains 11 residues. Germline V gene sequence: CDR1 SNHLY, CDR2 FYNNEI. CDR3 region: CATGADYEQYF. CDR3 in DNA: TGTGCCACAGGGGCTGACTACGAGCAGTACTTC.

This clone is a singleton in its sample. This chain uses TRBV27 with TRBJ2-7, with 8 bases lining up with TRBD2. This CDR3 is built from 14 residues. The germline V gene has CDR1 MNHEY and CDR2 SMNVEV (reference sequence). The J segment lost 6 bases and the V segment lost 6 bases, leaving 10 bases of the junction unmatched. The chain's CDR3 is CASSNLGLAGEQYF. CDR3 coding DNA: TGTGCCAGCAGCAACCTCGGACTAGCCGGCGAGCAGTACTTC.

V and J are TRBV9 and TRBJ1-3, with unresolved D. Trimming left V 7 bases short and J 0 bases short, with 8 bases between. The CDR3 loop spans 13 amino acids. CDR1 is SGDLS, CDR2 YYNGEE, per germline. The CDR3 nucleotides read TGTGCCAGCGGGGAGGACTCTGGAAACACCATATATTTT. Amino acids: CASGEDSGNTIYF.